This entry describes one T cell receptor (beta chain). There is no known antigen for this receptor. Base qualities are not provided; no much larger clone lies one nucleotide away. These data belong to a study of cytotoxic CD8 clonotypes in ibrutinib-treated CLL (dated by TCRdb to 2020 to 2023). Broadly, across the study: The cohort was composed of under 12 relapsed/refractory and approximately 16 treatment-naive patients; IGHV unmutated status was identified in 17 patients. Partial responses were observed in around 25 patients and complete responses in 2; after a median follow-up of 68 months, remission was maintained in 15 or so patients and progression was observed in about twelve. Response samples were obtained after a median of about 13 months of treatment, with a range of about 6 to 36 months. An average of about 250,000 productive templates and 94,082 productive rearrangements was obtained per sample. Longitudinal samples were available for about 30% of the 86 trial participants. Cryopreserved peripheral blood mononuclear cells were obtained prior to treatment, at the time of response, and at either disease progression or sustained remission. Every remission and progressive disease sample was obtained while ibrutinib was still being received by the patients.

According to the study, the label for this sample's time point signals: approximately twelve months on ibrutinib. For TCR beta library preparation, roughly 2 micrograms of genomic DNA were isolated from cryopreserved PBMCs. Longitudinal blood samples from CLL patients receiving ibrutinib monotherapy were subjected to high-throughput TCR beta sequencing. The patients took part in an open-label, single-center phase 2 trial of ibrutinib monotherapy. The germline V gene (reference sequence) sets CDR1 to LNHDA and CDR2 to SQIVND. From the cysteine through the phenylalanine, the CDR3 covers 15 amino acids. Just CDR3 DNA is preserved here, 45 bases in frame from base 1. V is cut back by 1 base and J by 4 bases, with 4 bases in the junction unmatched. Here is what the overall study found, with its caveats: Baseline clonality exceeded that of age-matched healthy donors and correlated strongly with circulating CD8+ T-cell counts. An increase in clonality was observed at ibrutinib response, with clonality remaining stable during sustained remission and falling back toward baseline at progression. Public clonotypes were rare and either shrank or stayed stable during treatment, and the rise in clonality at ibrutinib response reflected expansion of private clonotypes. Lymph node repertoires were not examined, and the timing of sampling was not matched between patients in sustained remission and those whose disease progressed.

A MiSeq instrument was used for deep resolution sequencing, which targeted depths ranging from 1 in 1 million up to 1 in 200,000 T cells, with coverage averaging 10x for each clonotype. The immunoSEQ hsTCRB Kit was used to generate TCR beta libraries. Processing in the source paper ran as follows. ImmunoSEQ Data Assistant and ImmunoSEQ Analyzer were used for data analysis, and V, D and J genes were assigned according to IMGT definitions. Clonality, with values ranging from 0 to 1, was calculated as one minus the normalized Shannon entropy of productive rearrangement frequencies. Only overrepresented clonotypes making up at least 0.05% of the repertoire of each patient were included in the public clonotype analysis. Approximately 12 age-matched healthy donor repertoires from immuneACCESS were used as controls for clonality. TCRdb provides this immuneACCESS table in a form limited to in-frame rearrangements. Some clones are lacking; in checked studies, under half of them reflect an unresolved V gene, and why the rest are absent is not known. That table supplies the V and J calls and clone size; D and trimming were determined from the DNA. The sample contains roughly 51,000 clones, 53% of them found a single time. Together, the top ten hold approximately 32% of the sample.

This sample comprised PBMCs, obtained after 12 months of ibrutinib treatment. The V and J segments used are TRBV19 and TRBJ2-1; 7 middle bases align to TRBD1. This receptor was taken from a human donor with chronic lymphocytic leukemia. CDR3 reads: CASSIVLDRYNEQFF. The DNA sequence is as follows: TGTGCCAGTAGTATAGTACTGGACAGGTACAATGAGCAGTTCTTC.